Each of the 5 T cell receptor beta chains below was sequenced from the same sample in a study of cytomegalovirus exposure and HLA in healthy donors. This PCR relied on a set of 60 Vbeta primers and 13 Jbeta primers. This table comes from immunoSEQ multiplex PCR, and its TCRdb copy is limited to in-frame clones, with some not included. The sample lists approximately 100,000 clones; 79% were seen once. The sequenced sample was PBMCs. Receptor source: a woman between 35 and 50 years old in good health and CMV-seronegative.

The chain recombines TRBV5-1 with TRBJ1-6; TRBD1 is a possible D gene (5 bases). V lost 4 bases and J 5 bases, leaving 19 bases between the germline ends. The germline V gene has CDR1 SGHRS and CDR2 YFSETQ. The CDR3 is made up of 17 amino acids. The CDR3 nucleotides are TGCGCCAGCAGCCCAGGGCCCGGTCTCTCGGATAATTCACCCCTCCACTTT. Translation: CASSPGPGLSDNSPLHF.

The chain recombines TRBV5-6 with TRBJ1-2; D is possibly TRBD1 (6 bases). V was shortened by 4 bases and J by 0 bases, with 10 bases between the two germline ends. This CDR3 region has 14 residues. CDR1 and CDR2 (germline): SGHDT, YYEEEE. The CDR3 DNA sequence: TGTGCCAGCAGCCGAGGACAGCCTAACTATGGCTACACCTTC. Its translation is CASSRGQPNYGYTF.

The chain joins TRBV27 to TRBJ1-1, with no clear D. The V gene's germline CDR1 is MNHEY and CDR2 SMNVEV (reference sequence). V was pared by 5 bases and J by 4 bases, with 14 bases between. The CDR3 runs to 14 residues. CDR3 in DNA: TGTGCCAGCAGTCGTGTTGGGGAGTTCACTGAAGCTTTCTTT. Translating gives CASSRVGEFTEAFF.

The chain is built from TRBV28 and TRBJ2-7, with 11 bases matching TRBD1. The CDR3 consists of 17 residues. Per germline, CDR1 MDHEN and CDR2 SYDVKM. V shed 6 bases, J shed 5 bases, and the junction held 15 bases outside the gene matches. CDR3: CASSLGFAGTGGDEQYF. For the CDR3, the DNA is TGTGCCAGCAGCTTAGGCTTCGCCGGGACAGGGGGAGACGAGCAGTACTTC.

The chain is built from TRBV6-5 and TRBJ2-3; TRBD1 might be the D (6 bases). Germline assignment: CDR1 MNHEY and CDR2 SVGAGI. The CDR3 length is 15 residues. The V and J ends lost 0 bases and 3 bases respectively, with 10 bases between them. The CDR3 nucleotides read TGTGCCAGCAGTTACTCGAGCAGGGGAACAGATACGCAGTATTTT. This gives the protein CASSYSSRGTDTQYF.